This T cell receptor (beta chain) stems from a study of shared clonotypes between healthy human individuals. Overall study: Per donor, CD8 memory used one plate, CD8 naive used two, CD4 memory used three and CD4 naive used three.

Study results and limitations: Clonotypes that were shared across a handful of donors made up roughly 5.2% of naive CD4 clonotypes.

A remark on this clone: Its antigen is not known.

The assay was immunoSEQ multiplex PCR, and TCRdb's table has in-frame clones only and misses some. The sample holds 2 million to 2.5 million clones, approximately 96% seen once. All participating donors were Caucasian adults from Nashville, Tennessee. CD45RA+ naive and CD45RA-negative memory subsets were separated from CD4+ cells. This sequence originates from a man aged 18 to 29 in good health. Source material: naive CD4+ T cells sorted from blood. Subset described: CD45RA+ positively selected.

CDR3 nucleotide sequence: TGTGCCATGGAAGCCCGGGAGACTAATGAAAAACTGTTTTTT. Its translation: CAMEARETNEKLFF. The V and J genes are TRBV2 and TRBJ1-4, with unresolved D. Germline V CDR1 and CDR2: SNHLY, FYNNEI. The length of the CDR3 is 14 residues. V lost 10 bases to trimming and J lost 2 bases, with 14 bases between them.